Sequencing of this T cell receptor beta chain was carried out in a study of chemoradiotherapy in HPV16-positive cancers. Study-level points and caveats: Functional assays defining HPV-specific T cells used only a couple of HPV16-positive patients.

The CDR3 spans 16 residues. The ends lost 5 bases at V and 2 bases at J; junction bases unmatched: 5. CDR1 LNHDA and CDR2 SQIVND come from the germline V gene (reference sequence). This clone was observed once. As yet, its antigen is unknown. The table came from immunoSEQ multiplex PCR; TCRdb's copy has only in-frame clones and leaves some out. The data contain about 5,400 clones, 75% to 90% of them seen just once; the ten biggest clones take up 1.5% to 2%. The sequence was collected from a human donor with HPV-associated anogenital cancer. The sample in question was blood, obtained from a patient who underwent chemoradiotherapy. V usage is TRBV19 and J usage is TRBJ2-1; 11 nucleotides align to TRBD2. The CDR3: CASSPTTSGAYNEQFF. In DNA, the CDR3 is TGTGCCAGTAGTCCTACGACTAGCGGGGCCTACAATGAGCAGTTCTTC.